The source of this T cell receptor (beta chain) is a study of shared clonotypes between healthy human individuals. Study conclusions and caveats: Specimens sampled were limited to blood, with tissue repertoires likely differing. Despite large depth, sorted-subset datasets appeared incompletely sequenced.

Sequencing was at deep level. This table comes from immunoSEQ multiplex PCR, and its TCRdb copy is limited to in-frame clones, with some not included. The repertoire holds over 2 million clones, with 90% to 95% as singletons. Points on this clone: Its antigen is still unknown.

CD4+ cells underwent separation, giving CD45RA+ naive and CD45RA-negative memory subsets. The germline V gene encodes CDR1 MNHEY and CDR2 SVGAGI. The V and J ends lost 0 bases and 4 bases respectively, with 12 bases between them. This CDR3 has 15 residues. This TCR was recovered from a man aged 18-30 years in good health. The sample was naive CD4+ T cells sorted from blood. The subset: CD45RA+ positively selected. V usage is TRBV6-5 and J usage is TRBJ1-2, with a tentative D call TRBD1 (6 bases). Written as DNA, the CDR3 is TGTGCCAGCAGTTACTCGAGCGTGGGGGCCTATGGCTACACCTTC. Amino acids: CASSYSSVGAYGYTF.